Below are 25 T cell receptor beta chains sequenced from a single sample in a study of blood T cell repertoires in COVID-19 (dated by TCRdb to 2019 to 2021). Libraries were built with the immunoSEQ multiplex PCR assay. TCRdb's version of the immuneACCESS table is confined to in-frame rearrangements and falls short of the full clone set. An unresolved V gene accounts for under half of the shortfall where checked; the remainder is of unknown origin. A total of hundreds of thousands of clones appear in this sample, around 89% of them only once. Roughly 1% of the sample is held by the ten biggest clonotypes. The specimen was PBMCs or T cells enriched from blood (not recorded which). The receptors originated from a man younger than 35 who had recovered from COVID-19.

Many counts were recorded for this clone. The V and J genes are TRBV5-1 and TRBJ1-6, with 8 bases that match TRBD1. This CDR3 region has 15 residues. Trimming took 5 bases from V and 7 from J; bases not matched to a gene: 8. Germline-derived CDR1 and CDR2 are SGHRS and YFSETQ. CDR3 sequence: CASSVAGGRNSPLHF. In nucleotides, the CDR3 is TGCGCCAGCAGTGTGGCAGGGGGCCGAAATTCACCCCTCCACTTT.

The chain recombines TRBV5-1 with TRBJ2-3; TRBD1 matches 9 bases. V lost 0 bases, J lost 2 bases, and 4 bases stayed unmatched. The V gene's germline CDR1 is SGHRS and CDR2 YFSETQ. There are 16 residues in the CDR3. CDR3 nucleotide sequence: TGCGCCAGCAGCTTGGGACAGGGGGGCCCCACAGATACGCAGTATTTT. Protein sequence: CASSLGQGGPTDTQYF.

This chain connects TRBV5-1 to TRBJ1-2; 9 positions agree with TRBD1. The V segment lost 0 bases and the J segment 8 bases; nucleotides outside the gene matches: 11. Germline CDR1 and CDR2: SGHRS and YFSETQ. CDR3 size: 16 residues. This CDR3 is CASSLDPTGTGTGYTF. In DNA, the CDR3 is TGCGCCAGCAGCTTGGACCCCACCGGGACAGGGACCGGCTACACCTTC.

V and J are TRBV6-5 and TRBJ2-2, with D possibly being TRBD1 (5 bases). The CDR3 is 12 residues long. The ends were cut back, 7 bases at V and 7 bases at J, with 10 bases in the middle. CDR1 MNHEY and CDR2 SVGAGI come from the germline V gene. CDR3 coding DNA: TGTGCCAGCAATAGCAGGGTCGGGGAGCTGTTTTTT. Amino acids: CASNSRVGELFF.

As DNA, the CDR3 is TGTGCCAGTAGCGAAGACAGGGAGATTGGCTACACCTTC. Encoded protein: CASSEDREIGYTF. The chain combines TRBV19 with TRBJ1-2, with TRBD1 identical over 7 bases. V lost 6 bases and J lost 7; bases outside the gene matches: 8. CDR3 size: 13 residues. CDR1 and CDR2 from the germline V gene are LNHDA and SQIVND (reference sequence).

This clone was detected only a few times. The chain recombines TRBV10-2 with TRBJ1-2, with 7 positions matching TRBD1. Germline lookup yields CDR1 WSHSY and CDR2 SAAADI. Unmatched junction bases numbered 14, after V lost 2 bases and J lost 5 bases. The CDR3 is 17 amino acids. CDR3 nucleotides: TGCGCCAGCAGTGAGAATGGACAGGCCCCCAGGATATATGGCTACACCTTC. Its translation: CASSENGQAPRIYGYTF.

The J gene is TRBJ1-2, the V gene TRBV5-4; TRBD1 matches at 8 bases. This CDR3 comprises 16 residues. Germline CDR1 reads SGHNT; CDR2 reads YYREEE (reference sequence). V lost 1 base to trimming and J lost 3 bases; unmatched junction nucleotides: 8. CDR3 loop: CASSLPPGQDYYGYTF. CDR3 in DNA: TGTGCCAGCAGCTTGCCACCGGGACAGGACTACTATGGCTACACCTTC.

This chain joins TRBV7-2 and TRBJ2-3; D possibly corresponds to TRBD2 (5 bases). This CDR3 is 14 amino acids long. Looked up from germline, CDR1 is SGHTA and CDR2 is FQGNSA. The V and J ends lost 2 bases and 0 bases respectively, with 6 bases between them. CDR3 protein: CASSLRESTDTQYF. The CDR3 bases are TGTGCCAGCAGCTTACGGGAAAGCACAGATACGCAGTATTTT.

The gene calls are TRBV7-8 and TRBJ2-2; D gene unclear. Germline loops: CDR1 SGHVS, CDR2 FQNEAQ. The CDR3 contains 14 residues. V lost 4 bases and J lost 2, with 8 bases in between. The CDR3 nucleotides are TGTGCCAGCAGCTCCCAATCAAACACCGGGGAGCTGTTTTTT. This encodes CASSSQSNTGELFF.

Only a few counts were recorded for this clone. The chain recombines TRBV10-3 with TRBJ1-2, with TRBD1 identical over 11 bases. V lost 2 bases and J lost 5; bases outside the gene matches: 4. CDR1 is ENHRY and CDR2 is SYGVKD in the germline V gene. The CDR3 has 15 residues. DNA for the CDR3: TGTGCCATCAGTGAGGGACAGGGGGCCAGGTATGGCTACACCTTC. Translating gives CAISEGQGARYGYTF.

The V gene is TRBV28, the J gene TRBJ2-1; no clear D gene. The CDR3 consists of 17 residues. The germline V and J ends were trimmed by 2 bases and 0 bases, with 14 bases remaining between them. Per germline, CDR1 MDHEN and CDR2 SYDVKM. The CDR3 region has the DNA TGTGCCAGCAGTTTAATTTCCCTAATAAGCTCCTACAATGAGCAGTTCTTC. The encoded protein is CASSLISLISSYNEQFF.

The V call is TRBV28, the J call TRBJ1-4; 7 nucleotides align to TRBD1. Germline lookup yields CDR1 MDHEN and CDR2 SYDVKM. V lost 5 bases, J lost 3 bases, and 9 bases stayed unmatched. The CDR3 extends over 16 amino acids. CDR3: CASSRRTGSANEKLFF. CDR3 nucleotide sequence: TGTGCCAGCAGTCGCCGGACAGGTTCGGCTAATGAAAAACTGTTTTTT.

The gene calls are TRBV2 and TRBJ1-6; D possibly corresponds to TRBD1 (6 bases). The CDR3 consists of 15 residues. Trimming removed 7 bases at V and 3 bases at J, with 13 bases between. The germline gives CDR1 SNHLY, CDR2 FYNNEI. CDR3 sequence reads: CASIERGIYNSPLHF. Here the CDR3 DNA reads TGTGCCAGCATCGAAAGGGGGATCTATAATTCACCCCTCCACTTT.

V usage is TRBV5-1 and J usage is TRBJ2-1; 9 bases fit TRBD2. There are 15 residues in the CDR3. V lost 4 bases and J lost 7; bases outside the gene matches: 9. Per the germline V gene, CDR1 is SGHRS and CDR2 is YFSETQ. DNA for the CDR3: TGCGCCAGCAGCCTATTAGCGGGAGAGAGGAATGAGCAGTTCTTC. Translated: CASSLLAGERNEQFF.

The chain has TRBV3-1 (or the pseudogene TRBV3-2) and TRBJ2-7; maybe TRBD1 (6 bases). The CDR3 loop spans 17 amino acids. V was clipped by 1 base and J by 2 bases, with 18 bases between them. In germline, CDR1 is LGHDT, CDR2 YNNKEL (reference sequence). The CDR3 region is CASSQGGPRQATYEQYF. The CDR3 bases are TGTGCCAGCAGCCAAGGGGGACCGAGACAGGCAACCTACGAGCAGTACTTC.

This clone was seen just once. Other DNA sequences in this specimen translate into the identical CDR3. The chain employs TRBV7-2 and TRBJ2-6; D remains unclear. The germline V gene encodes CDR1 SGHTA and CDR2 FQGNSA. The CDR3 is made up of 14 amino acids. Trimming pared 3 bases from V and 0 bases from J, leaving 3 bases between. The CDR3 is CASSFSSGANVLTF. In DNA, the CDR3 is TGTGCCAGCAGCTTCAGCTCTGGGGCCAACGTCCTGACTTTC.

The rearrangement uses TRBV7-9 and TRBJ2-1; 14 bases agree with TRBD2. There are 17 residues in the CDR3. J was trimmed by 3 bases and V by 4 bases; bases with no gene match: 5. Germline assignment: CDR1 SEHNR and CDR2 FQNEAQ (reference sequence). DNA of the CDR3: TGTGCCAGCAGCTCAGGACTAGCGGGAGGCAACTACAATGAGCAGTTCTTC. Translation gives CASSSGLAGGNYNEQFF.

This chain connects TRBV12-3 or TRBV12-4 to TRBJ1-1; unclear D gene. There are 12 residues in the CDR3. V lost 3 bases, J lost 3 bases, and 5 bases lay in between. Here the CDR3 DNA reads TGTGCCAGCAGTTTTGGCTACACTGAAGCTTTCTTT. Translation gives CASSFGYTEAFF.

Comment on this clone: Other DNA sequences in the sample encode the same CDR3. The chain uses TRBV3-1 (or the pseudogene TRBV3-2) and TRBJ2-6; D is ambiguous. The CDR3 sequence is 14 residues long. V lost 2 bases, J lost 4 bases, and 6 bases lay in between. Germline V lookup: CDR1 LGHDT, CDR2 YNNKEL (reference sequence). CDR3 sequence (DNA): TGTGCCAGCAGCCAACTCCCGGGGGCCAACGTCCTGACTTTC. Amino acid sequence: CASSQLPGANVLTF.

The rearrangement uses TRBV4-1 and TRBJ2-1; D ambiguous. Germline values: CDR1 MGHRA, CDR2 YSYEKL. With 0 bases removed from V and 10 bases from J, the gap between germline ends came to 10 bases. The CDR3 length is 13 residues. The CDR3 here is CASSQDLGREQFF. CDR3 nucleotides: TGCGCCAGCAGCCAAGATCTTGGCAGAGAGCAGTTCTTC.

J is TRBJ2-1 and V is TRBV5-1; 10 nucleotides match TRBD2. The J segment lost 6 bases and the V segment lost 4 bases, leaving 7 bases of the junction unmatched. The V gene's germline CDR1 is SGHRS and CDR2 YFSETQ. The CDR3 runs to 15 residues. The CDR3 here is CASSILAGEGNEQFF. DNA for the CDR3: TGCGCCAGCAGCATCCTAGCGGGGGAGGGCAATGAGCAGTTCTTC.

The chain couples TRBV19 to TRBJ2-3; no definite D call. V lost 7 bases and J lost 4, with 9 bases in between. The CDR3 has 12 amino acids. CDR1 LNHDA and CDR2 SQIVND come from the germline V gene (reference sequence). In DNA, the CDR3 is TGTGCCAGTAACGGAGAATCAGATACGCAGTATTTT. Its translation is CASNGESDTQYF.

CDR3 DNA sequence: TGCAGCTCAGGGGCTACAGGAGAAGGCTACACCTTC. It is translated as CSSGATGEGYTF. The J gene is TRBJ1-2, the V gene TRBV29-1, with D possibly being TRBD1 (6 bases). The CDR3 runs 12 residues. Germline-derived CDR1 and CDR2 are SQVTM and ANQGSEA. V shed 8 bases and J shed 8 bases, with 18 bases lying between them.

This clone was found once. The V gene is TRBV18, the J gene TRBJ2-5; D is unclear. CDR3 length: 15 amino acids. CDR1 is KGHSH, CDR2 LQKENI, per germline. The V end lost 3 bases, the J end lost 2 bases, and 13 bases lay between the germline ends. This CDR3 reads CASSPTFVPQETQYF. CDR3 sequence (DNA): TGTGCCAGCTCACCGACTTTCGTACCACAAGAGACCCAGTACTTC.

The chain has TRBV28 and TRBJ2-4, with 7 bases aligning to TRBD2. The CDR3 consists of 15 residues. V lost 2 bases to trimming and J lost 7 bases; unmatched junction nucleotides: 8. Germline-derived CDR1 and CDR2 are MDHEN and SYDVKM. DNA of the CDR3: TGTGCCAGCAGTTTACTGGCGGGAGTGGCTAACATTCAGTACTTC. It encodes CASSLLAGVANIQYF.